This TCR beta chain comes out of a study of CD8 T cells in Susac syndrome. Study results and limitations: CD8+ clones in Susac expanded most in TEMRA cells and active patients.

The RNA, about 0.45 to 1 ug, was put through reverse transcription using random hexamers. Across 54 Vbeta and 13 Jbeta, TCR beta CDR3 was amplified with immunoSEQ multiplex PCR. TCRdb processed the immunoSEQ multiplex PCR reads anew with MiXCR; each CDR3 protein has one entry. The repertoire includes some 200,000 distinct CDR3 sequences, over 90% of them detected once, and approximately 0.16% sits in the top ten. Of note for this clonotype: Antigen specificity is unknown.

The CDR3 length is 14 residues. From germline, CDR1 is SQVTM and CDR2 ANQGSEA. V lost 2 bases, J lost 1 base, and 12 bases lay in between. Sequencing of TCR beta drew on CD8+ and CD4+ T cells from blood. Negative isolation was used for CD8+ and CD4+ T cells, and FACS enrichment was applied to TEMRA cells. The chain uses TRBV29-1 and TRBJ2-7; weak D call: TRBD2 (5 bases). The sequenced sample was CD8+ T cells from PBMCs. This sequence was found in a human donor with Susac syndrome. The CDR3 DNA is TGCAGCGTTGAATGGGGATCGGGGTCCTACGAGCAGTACTTC. It specifies CSVEWGSGSYEQYF.